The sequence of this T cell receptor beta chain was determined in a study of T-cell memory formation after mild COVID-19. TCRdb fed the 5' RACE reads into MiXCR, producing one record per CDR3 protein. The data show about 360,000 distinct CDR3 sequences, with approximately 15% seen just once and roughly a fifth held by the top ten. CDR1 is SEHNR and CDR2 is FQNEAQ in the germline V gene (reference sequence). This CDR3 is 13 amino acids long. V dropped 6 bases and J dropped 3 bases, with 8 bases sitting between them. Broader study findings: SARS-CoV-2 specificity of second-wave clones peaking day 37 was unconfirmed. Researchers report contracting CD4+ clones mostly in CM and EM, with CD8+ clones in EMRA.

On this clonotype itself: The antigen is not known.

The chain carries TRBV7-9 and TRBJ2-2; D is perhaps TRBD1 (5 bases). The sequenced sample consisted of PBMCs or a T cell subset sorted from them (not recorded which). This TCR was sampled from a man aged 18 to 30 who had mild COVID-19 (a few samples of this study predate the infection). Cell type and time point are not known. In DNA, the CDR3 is TGTGCCAGCAGGGCGACAGACACCGGGGAGCTGTTTTTT. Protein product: CASRATDTGELFF.